This T cell receptor beta chain was obtained from a study of T cell repertoires in cytomegalovirus infection. The overall study: Epitope selection comprised recently identified HLA-C-restricted CMV epitopes and well-studied HLA-B-restricted CMV epitopes. Public TCR beta signatures marked donors with CMV infection and the matching HLA.

This clonotype has more than one count but fewer than ten. Its antigen is still unknown. V trimming: 4 bases; J trimming: 5 bases; junction bases outside the gene matches: 6. This CDR3 comprises 17 residues. Germline values: CDR1 SGHTA, CDR2 FQGTGA. TCRdb ran MiXCR on the reads and lists one entry per CDR3 protein. The table has roughly 920,000 distinct CDR3 sequences, under 40% seen once. Study observations and caveats: Predominance within the ex vivo response was attributable to HLA-C-restricted CMV-specific TCR beta clonotypes. Accumulated public TCR beta family frequency recognized individuals carrying CMV together with the relevant HLA.

The V call is TRBV7-3, the J call TRBJ2-3; 16 bases match TRBD2. The clonotype originates from a human donor in good health (CMV status not recorded). Some clones in this sample may be carry-over from other donors' samples. Here the sequenced sample was cultured CD8+ T cells from PBMCs, taken from culture after CMV antigen stimulation. CDR3 protein: CASSSMGLAGGQDTQYF. CDR3 bases: TGTGCCAGCAGCTCCATGGGACTAGCGGGGGGGCAAGATACGCAGTATTTT.